The 20 T cell receptor beta chains below come from one sample, sequenced in a study of tumor-infiltrating lymphocytes in oesophageal squamous cell carcinoma. MiXCR was run by TCRdb on the PCR reads, yielding one entry per CDR3 protein. Of roughly 20,000 distinct CDR3 sequences in the sample, about 34% were seen once. The sample comprised esophageal tumor tissue. The origin of the receptors is a male donor with esophageal squamous cell carcinoma.

Turning to this clonotype: A much larger clone lies one base from this, so it may be a read error. The rearrangement uses TRBV27 and TRBJ2-3; 8 bases are a match to TRBD1. The DNA matches TRBJ2-1 better at its end, which makes the J call doubtful. Looked up from germline, CDR1 is MNHEY and CDR2 is SMNVEV (reference sequence). There are 14 residues in the CDR3. The CDR3 region is CASRGSGTGYEQFF. The CDR3, as DNA: TGTGCCAGCAGGGGCTCCGGGACAGGATACGAGCAGTTCTTC.

Within the sample, this clonotype is medium-sized (0.01 to 0.1%). The chain recombines TRBV7-9 with TRBJ1-1; no clear D gene. CDR1 is SEHNR and CDR2 is FQNEAQ in the germline V gene (reference sequence). The germline V and J ends were trimmed by 3 bases and 0 bases, with 5 bases remaining between them. The CDR3 spans 13 residues. CDR3 in DNA: TGTGCCAGCAGCTTTTTATTGAACACTGAAGCTTTCTTT. It translates to CASSFLLNTEAFF.

This clonotype was recorded many times. The chain couples TRBV5-1 to TRBJ2-7, with no clear D. The CDR3 extends over 14 amino acids. The germline gives CDR1 SGHRS, CDR2 YFSETQ. V was clipped by 4 bases and J by 1 base, with 12 bases between them. This CDR3 is CASSTNSASYEQYF. The DNA for the CDR3 is TGCGCCAGCAGCACCAATAGTGCTTCCTACGAGCAGTACTTC.

This clonotype appeared many times. The chain couples TRBV5-1 to TRBJ2-7; no clear D gene. This CDR3 has 14 amino acids. V dropped 3 bases and J dropped 5 bases, with 15 bases sitting between them. Germline-derived CDR1 and CDR2 are SGHRS and YFSETQ. CDR3 coding DNA: TGCGCCAGCAGCTCCTTTACAGCCGACCACGAGCAGTACTTC. Its translation is CASSSFTADHEQYF.

This clonotype has a count of ten or more. The V and J genes are TRBV24-1 and TRBJ1-4; a possible D gene is TRBD1 (6 bases). The germline V and J ends were trimmed by 4 bases and 6 bases, with 14 bases remaining between them. Germline V gene lookup returns CDR1 KGHDR and CDR2 SFDVKD. CDR3 length: 15 amino acids. This CDR3 reads CATSDPGGQDEKLFF. The DNA of the CDR3 is TGTGCCACCAGTGACCCCGGGGGGCAGGATGAAAAACTGTTTTTT.

This clonotype is categorized as large. The rearrangement joins TRBV7-3 to TRBJ2-6; D ambiguous. Trimming removed 3 bases from V and 2 bases from J, with 5 bases in between. Germline CDR1 reads SGHTA; CDR2 reads FQGTGA. This CDR3 is 14 amino acids long. CDR3 coding DNA: TGTGCCAGCAGCTTGGTAGCTGGGGCCAACGTCCTGACTTTC. Protein: CASSLVAGANVLTF. Supplemented by reference TRBV7-3 and TRBJ2-6, the full variable domain reads GAGVSQTPSNKVTEKGKYVELRCDPISGHTALYWYRQSLGQGPEFLIYFQGTGAADDSGLPNDRFFAVRPEGSVSTLKIQRTERGDSAVYLCASSLVAGANVLTFGAGSRLTVL.

Comments on this clonotype: The DNA is omitted, as the CDR3 cannot be located on it reliably, and the CDR3 follows TCRdb's listing. CDR3 amino acids: CASSSSGVPYGYTF. This rearrangement joins TRBV28 to TRBJ1-2; the table's D gene call, TRBD1, was not cross checked with the DNA. Germline V gene data show CDR1 as MDHEN and CDR2 as SYDVKM. Termini included, the CDR3 measures 14 amino acids.

This clonotype is judged medium-sized. The chain combines TRBV6-1 with TRBJ2-6; D may match TRBD1 or TRBD2 (5 bases each). The V end was cut by 5 bases, the J end by 0 bases, with 14 bases between. This CDR3 comprises 17 residues. Germline-derived CDR1 and CDR2 are MNHNS and SASEGT. CDR3 sequence reads: CASSYSGSSSGANVLTF. DNA of the CDR3: TGTGCCAGCAGTTATTCAGGGAGTTCCTCTGGGGCCAACGTCCTGACTTTC.

The table lists this clonotype with many counts. The chain is built from TRBV18 and TRBJ1-1, with a possible D match to TRBD1 (5 bases). Between the trimmed V and J ends, which lost 5 bases and 7 bases, there was a span of 14 bases. The CDR3 has 13 residues. Germline V gives CDR1 KGHSH, CDR2 LQKENI. The CDR3 is CASSSTADGEAFF. The CDR3 DNA sequence: TGTGCCAGCTCATCGACAGCAGATGGTGAAGCTTTCTTT.

This clonotype is labeled medium-sized (0.01 to 0.1%). This chain links TRBV7-3 with TRBJ2-1; perhaps TRBD1 as D (6 bases). V was clipped by 3 bases and J by 3 bases, with 9 bases between them. The CDR3 sequence is 14 residues long. From germline, CDR1 is SGHTA and CDR2 FQGTGA. CDR3 in DNA: TGTGCCAGCAGCTTGACAGGCAACTACAATGAGCAGTTCTTC. Its translation is CASSLTGNYNEQFF.

This clonotype was counted ten times or more. This sequence joins TRBV28 and TRBJ2-1; D unclear. This CDR3 region has 15 residues. Germline V gene lookup returns CDR1 MDHEN and CDR2 SYDVKM. The V end lost 8 bases, the J end lost 2 bases, and 16 bases lay between the germline ends. The CDR3 DNA is TGTGCCAGCGTTGGTAAAGGGCACACCTACAATGAGCAGTTCTTC. Encoded protein: CASVGKGHTYNEQFF.

In its sample, this clonotype was seen many times. This chain joins TRBV7-9 and TRBJ2-1; D ambiguous. The CDR3 is made up of 11 amino acids. V dropped 5 bases and J dropped 10 bases, with 9 bases sitting between them. Germline assignment: CDR1 SEHNR and CDR2 FQNEAQ (reference sequence). CDR3 sequence: CASSPNYEQFF. The CDR3 DNA sequence: TGTGCCAGCAGCCCAAACTACGAGCAGTTCTTC.

This clonotype has only a few counts. The CDR3 ends on some other residue instead of the conserved phenylalanine or tryptophan, so this is likely a read error. Because the CDR3's place on the DNA is in doubt, the DNA is left out and the CDR3 is given as listed by TCRdb. The chain uses TRBV7-9 and TRBJ2-7; the D segment call TRBD1 is taken from the table without a DNA check. From germline, CDR1 is SEHNR and CDR2 FQNEAQ (reference sequence). The CDR3 is 16 residues long, ends included. CDR3 sequence reads: CASSLLRQANGYTFGS.

V gene TRBV7-6 combines with J gene TRBJ2-7; 7 nucleotides agree with TRBD1. CDR1 SGHVS and CDR2 FNYEAQ come from the germline V gene. V was pared by 3 bases and J by 7 bases, with 9 bases of the junction left unmatched. CDR3 length: 14 residues. The CDR3 nucleotides read TGTGCCAGCAGCTTTGGGACAGCCCGCCGGGAGCAGTACTTC. Its protein product is CASSFGTARREQYF.

With respect to this clonotype: A much larger clone differs from this one at a single base, so this may be a read error. The chain joins TRBV5-3 to TRBJ2-5; 10 nucleotides align to TRBD2. Being an ORF, TRBV5-3 has a function that is uncertain. With V trimmed by 8 bases and J by 11 bases, 18 bases remained unmatched. This CDR3 is built from 15 residues. Here the CDR3 reads CASSRSGRTYNEQYF. The CDR3 DNA reads as TGTGCCAGCAGCCGTAGCGGGAGGACCTACAATGAGCAGTACTTC.

This clonotype is labeled as medium-sized. CDR3 protein: CASSSRQGSSYNEQFF. The CDR3 region has the DNA TGTGCCAGCAGCTCCCGACAGGGGAGTTCCTACAATGAGCAGTTCTTC. The chain employs TRBV7-9 and TRBJ2-1, with 8 positions matching TRBD1. The CDR3 sequence is 16 residues long. The J segment lost 1 base and the V segment lost 4 bases, leaving 6 bases of the junction unmatched. Germline V gene data show CDR1 as SEHNR and CDR2 as FQNEAQ (reference sequence).

This clonotype was seen many times. The gene calls are TRBV28 and TRBJ1-2; D is perhaps TRBD1 (6 bases). The CDR3 has 14 residues. Germline V CDR1 and CDR2: MDHEN, SYDVKM. Trimming took 4 bases from V and 5 from J, leaving 14 bases between them. The CDR3 DNA reads TGTGCCAGCAGTTCAGGCCAGGGGAGATATGGCTACACCTTC. As protein: CASSSGQGRYGYTF.

The CDR3 protein is CASSSTSGRYDEQYF. The CDR3 nucleotides are TGTGCCAGCAGCTCAACAAGCGGGAGATACGACGAGCAGTATTTT. The chain employs TRBV7-2 and TRBJ1-1, with 8 positions matching TRBD2. The J call may not be correct, given that the DNA end is closer to TRBJ2-3. The germline CDR1 and CDR2 sequences are SGHTA and FQGNSA. The CDR3 length is 15 residues.

This clonotype was seen at least ten times. The chain joins TRBV11-3 to TRBJ2-3; TRBD1 aligns across 8 bases. The CDR3 loop spans 15 amino acids. V lost 2 bases and J lost 4; bases outside the gene matches: 5. Germline CDR1 reads SGHNT; CDR2 reads YENEEA. CDR3 in amino acids: CASSLPRTGPDTQYF. CDR3 coding DNA: TGTGCCAGCAGCTTACCACGGACAGGGCCAGATACGCAGTATTTT.

V usage is TRBV4-1 and J usage is TRBJ2-5; 7 nucleotides match TRBD2. Trimming took 6 bases from V and 1 from J; bases not matched to a gene: 8. This CDR3 has 15 residues. The V gene's germline CDR1 is MGHRA and CDR2 YSYEKL. CDR3 sequence: CASSNSGAAQETQYF. The CDR3 nucleotides read TGCGCCAGCAGTAACAGCGGGGCAGCCCAAGAGACCCAGTACTTC.